This record concerns one T cell receptor (beta chain) sequence. The target antigen is unknown. These data belong to a study of T cell responses to AZD1222 COVID-19 vaccine. Study findings and constraints: The sample set comprised mostly white British donors with more females, and clonal diversity was possibly underestimated.

Recipients boosted at about 4 weeks or about 12 weeks are pooled. Method: immunoSEQ multiplex PCR; TCRdb's copy keeps in-frame clones and lacks some. The sample contains around 100,000 clones, around 85% of which appear only once. There are 15 residues in the CDR3. V dropped 3 bases and J dropped 6; count of bases not matched to a gene: 9. The germline CDR1 and CDR2 sequences are LNHDA and SQIVND (reference sequence). The V and J genes are TRBV19 and TRBJ2-7; 9 bases fit TRBD2. The sample was peripheral blood, taken 28 days after the second AZD1222 dose. The clonotype was recovered from an adult who received the AZD1222 COVID-19 vaccine. The CDR3 DNA is TGTGCCAGTAGTATCTCGGTAGCGGGGGTAGGCGAGCAGTACTTC. It translates to CASSISVAGVGEQYF.